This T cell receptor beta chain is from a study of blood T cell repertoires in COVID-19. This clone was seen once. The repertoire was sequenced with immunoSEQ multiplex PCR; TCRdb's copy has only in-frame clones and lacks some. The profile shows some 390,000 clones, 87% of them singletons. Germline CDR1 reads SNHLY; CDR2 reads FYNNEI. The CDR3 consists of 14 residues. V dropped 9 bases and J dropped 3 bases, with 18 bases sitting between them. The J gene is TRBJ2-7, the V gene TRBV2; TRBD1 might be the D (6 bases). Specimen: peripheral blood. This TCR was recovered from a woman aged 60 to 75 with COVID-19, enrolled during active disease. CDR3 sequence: CASSVQGRNYEQYF. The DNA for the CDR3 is TGTGCCAGTTCTGTCCAGGGGAGAAACTACGAGCAGTACTTC.